What follows describes a single T cell receptor (beta chain). Antigen: not known. Data came from immunoSEQ multiplex PCR; TCRdb stores just in-frame clones and leaves some out. The sample shows over 65,000 clones, 88% of them seen only once. CDR1 and CDR2 from the germline V gene are SGHNT and YYREEE (reference sequence). Trimming removed 1 base at V and 7 bases at J, with 11 bases between. CDR3 length: 13 amino acids. This record comes from a study of OX40 agonist ivuxolimab in advanced cancers. Study information: Ivuxolimab doses were 0.01, 0.1, 0.3, 1.5, 3 or 10 mg/kg every 2 weeks. Participants averaged approximately 60 years of age (range roughly 23 to 79) and were under 90% male.

Study-level results: There was clonal expansion of CD4+ and CD8+ blood T cells by week 6 at 0.1 to 3.0 mg/kg.

The chain carries TRBV5-4 and TRBJ1-2; D remains unclear. The clonotype originates from an adult with an advanced solid tumor such as melanoma, head and neck, liver or kidney cancer. The material sequenced was CD4+ or CD8+ T cells sorted from blood, taken in a trial of the OX40 agonist ivuxolimab. The CDR3 loop reads CASSLWSGFGYTF. Written as DNA, the CDR3 is TGTGCCAGCAGCTTGTGGTCCGGGTTTGGCTACACCTTC.